A single TCR beta chain is shown here with its context. The method was immunoSEQ multiplex PCR; TCRdb's version includes in-frame clones alone and lacks a portion of them. The sample includes fewer than 300,000 clones, over 75% of them seen just once. The CDR3 consists of 15 residues. This sample was included in a study of blood T cell repertoires in COVID-19. Sequencing was performed on peripheral blood. This TCR was sampled from a human donor with COVID-19, enrolled during active disease. The donor label of this sample is uncertain. This chain joins TRBV12-2 and TRBJ1-1. TRBV12-2 is annotated as a pseudogene. This CDR3 is CASRLDPGLNTEAFF. The DNA of the CDR3 is TGTGCAAGTCGCTTAGACCCGGGATTGAACACTGAAGCTTTCTTT.